This T cell receptor beta chain stems from a study of regulatory T cells in long-lasting Graves disease. To make TCR beta libraries, researchers used iRepertoire HTBI primers and Arm-PCR of CDR3 regions. TCRdb re-derived calls from the multiplex PCR reads in MiXCR, one entry per CDR3 protein. The repertoire holds around 450,000 distinct CDR3 sequences, approximately 15% seen once, with approximately 7.8% in the top ten. V was cut by 5 bases and J by 5 bases, with 13 bases left in between. Germline V gene sequence: CDR1 SGHTA, CDR2 FQGNSA. The CDR3 contains 13 residues. This clonotype was counted at least ten times. Time point here: newly diagnosed GD, antithyroid drugs for less than 3 months. Extracted RNA from PBMCs served as the source of the TCR library. Another study also made use of these data, one on T cells in Graves' hyperthyroidism and ophthalmopathy.

The TCR comes from a woman aged 40 to 55 with Graves disease. The rearrangement links TRBV7-2 to TRBJ2-7; D uncertain. The source material was peripheral blood mononuclear cells (PBMCs), sampled at new diagnosis, from a patient treated with antithyroid drugs. The CDR3 region is CASSPPGWDEQYF. In nucleotides, the CDR3 is TGTGCCAGCAGCCCACCGGGTTGGGACGAGCAGTACTTC.